Below are 16 T cell receptor beta chains sequenced from a single sample in a study of monozygotic twins with inflammatory bowel disease. TCRdb re-called the 5' RACE reads, yielding one record per CDR3 amino acid sequence without DNA. This sample's table has under 350,000 distinct CDR3 sequences. Sequencing used blood. The source of these receptors is a human donor with ulcerative colitis or Crohn's disease, or a healthy co-twin of an affected twin (not recorded which).

The genes are TRBV20-1 and TRBJ1-1; as DNA is missing, the TRBD1 call by TCRdb cannot be tested. Germline loops: CDR1 DFQATT, CDR2 SNEGSKA (reference sequence). The CDR3 is 12 residues long. CDR3 loop: CSATGTGTEAFF.

This sequence joins TRBV20-1 and TRBJ2-5; checking the TCRdb D call of TRBD1 is not possible without DNA. The CDR3 is made up of 14 amino acids. Germline V gene sequence: CDR1 DFQATT, CDR2 SNEGSKA (reference sequence). The CDR3 sequence: CSRSFQGWQETQYF.

V and J are TRBV9 and TRBJ2-7; TCRdb names TRBD1, which stays unverified in the absence of DNA. The CDR3 has 19 amino acids. CDR1 and CDR2 (germline): SGDLS, YYNGEE. The CDR3: CASSVVLDSVTVVSYEQYF. Variable domain in full (rest from reference TRBV9 and TRBJ2-7): DSGVTQTPKHLITATGQRVTLRCSPRSGDLSVYWYQQSLDQGLQFLIQYYNGEERAKGNILERFSAQQFPDLHSELNLSSLELGDSALYFCASSVVLDSVTVVSYEQYFGPGTRLTVT.

V usage is TRBV5-1 and J usage is TRBJ1-1; TCRdb gives TRBD1 as the D gene, but with no DNA this cannot be confirmed. The CDR3 extends over 13 amino acids. Germline V lookup: CDR1 SGHRS, CDR2 YFSETQ. The CDR3 loop is CASSPGADTEAFF.

The chain carries TRBV7-8 and TRBJ2-2; absent DNA, TCRdb's TRBD2 call cannot be checked. Germline lookup yields CDR1 SGHVS and CDR2 FQNEAQ. The CDR3 loop spans 14 amino acids. The CDR3 here is CASSQDWSTGELFF.

The chain combines TRBV12-3 or TRBV12-4 with TRBJ2-1; checking the TCRdb D call of TRBD2 is not possible without DNA. The length of the CDR3 is 15 residues. The CDR3 loop reads CASRRSGSSYNEQFF.

This chain connects TRBV10-3 to TRBJ2-6; the D gene TCRdb calls, TRBD2, cannot be checked with no DNA. CDR3 length: 17 residues. Germline assignment: CDR1 ENHRY and CDR2 SYGVKD. The CDR3 region is CAIAPGLAGTGANVLTF.

This sequence joins TRBV19 and TRBJ2-5; TCRdb names TRBD1, which stays unverified in the absence of DNA. The length of the CDR3 is 13 residues. Germline CDR1 reads LNHDA; CDR2 reads SQIVND (reference sequence). This CDR3 reads CASSDSGKETQYF.

The chain is built from TRBV7-9 and TRBJ2-5; TCRdb returns TRBD2, unconfirmable since there is no DNA. Per the germline V gene, CDR1 is SEHNR and CDR2 is FQNEAQ (reference sequence). CDR3 length: 16 amino acids. CDR3 amino acids: CASSLLSGRGQETQYF.

The chain joins TRBV28 to TRBJ2-1; TCRdb's D call, TRBD2, is unchecked because there is no DNA. The germline gives CDR1 MDHEN, CDR2 SYDVKM. The CDR3 is made up of 14 amino acids. The CDR3 sequence is CASSLPGPRDEQFF.

The rearrangement joins TRBV20-1 to TRBJ2-1; TCRdb picks TRBD1, but there is no DNA to check that call. CDR3 length: 13 amino acids. CDR1 and CDR2 from the germline V gene are DFQATT and SNEGSKA (reference sequence). Here the CDR3 reads CSADRDRGYEQFF.

The chain is built from TRBV6-1 and TRBJ1-3; the D gene TCRdb calls, TRBD1, cannot be checked with no DNA. The CDR3 sequence is 17 residues long. Germline lookup yields CDR1 MNHNS and CDR2 SASEGT. CDR3 residues: CASSTQDRGSPGNTIYF.

V usage is TRBV20-1 and J usage is TRBJ2-7. Germline loops: CDR1 DFQATT, CDR2 SNEGSKA (reference sequence). CDR3 size: 15 residues. CDR3 loop: CSARDGQGATYEQYF.

The chain links TRBV29-1 to TRBJ2-2; the TCRdb call, TRBD1, lacks DNA for checking. In germline, CDR1 is SQVTM, CDR2 ANQGSEA. There are 15 residues in the CDR3. The CDR3: CSVAVGAANTGELFF.

V is TRBV7-8 and J is TRBJ1-1; TCRdb selects TRBD1, and the lack of DNA leaves this call unchecked. Germline V gene data show CDR1 as SGHVS and CDR2 as FQNEAQ. This CDR3 comprises 14 residues. The CDR3 loop reads CASSLRRGLTEAFF.

The chain employs TRBV7-2 and TRBJ2-1; TCRdb designates TRBD1, a call that cannot be tested without DNA. The CDR3 runs 14 residues. Germline assignment: CDR1 SGHTA and CDR2 FQGNSA. This CDR3 reads CASSSWTAPRFLFF. Full variable domain (rest looked up from reference TRBV7-2 and TRBJ2-1): GAGVSQSPSNKVTEKGKDVELRCDPISGHTALYWYRQSLGQGLEFLIYFQGNSAPDKSGLPSDRFSAERTGGSVSTLTIQRTQQEDSAVYLCASSSWTAPRFLFFGPGTRLTVL.